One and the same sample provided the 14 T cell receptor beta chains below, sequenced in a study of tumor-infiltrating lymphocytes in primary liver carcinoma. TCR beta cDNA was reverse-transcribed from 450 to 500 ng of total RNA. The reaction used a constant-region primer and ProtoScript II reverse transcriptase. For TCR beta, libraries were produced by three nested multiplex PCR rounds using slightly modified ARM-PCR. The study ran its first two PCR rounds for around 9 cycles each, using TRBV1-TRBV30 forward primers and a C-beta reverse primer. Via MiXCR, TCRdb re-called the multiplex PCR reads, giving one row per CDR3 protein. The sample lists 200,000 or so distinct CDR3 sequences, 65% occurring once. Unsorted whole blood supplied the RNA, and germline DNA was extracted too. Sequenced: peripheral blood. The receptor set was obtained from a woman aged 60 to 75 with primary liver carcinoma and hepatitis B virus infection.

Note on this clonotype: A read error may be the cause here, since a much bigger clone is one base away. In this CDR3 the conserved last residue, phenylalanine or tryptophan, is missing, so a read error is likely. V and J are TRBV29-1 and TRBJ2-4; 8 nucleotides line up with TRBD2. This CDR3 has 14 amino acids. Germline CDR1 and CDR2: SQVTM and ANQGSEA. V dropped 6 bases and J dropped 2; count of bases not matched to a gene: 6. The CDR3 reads CSVRTSGPKNIQYL. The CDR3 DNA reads TGCAGCGTCCGAACTAGCGGACCCAAAAACATTCAGTACCTC.

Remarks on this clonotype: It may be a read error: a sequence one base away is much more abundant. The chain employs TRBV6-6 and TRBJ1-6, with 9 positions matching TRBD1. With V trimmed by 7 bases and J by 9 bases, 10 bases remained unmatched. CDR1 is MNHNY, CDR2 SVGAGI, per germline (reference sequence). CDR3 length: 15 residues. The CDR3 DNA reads TGTGCCAGCACTCGGGGACAGGGAGACGCTTCACCCCTCCACTTT. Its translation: CASTRGQGDASPLHF.

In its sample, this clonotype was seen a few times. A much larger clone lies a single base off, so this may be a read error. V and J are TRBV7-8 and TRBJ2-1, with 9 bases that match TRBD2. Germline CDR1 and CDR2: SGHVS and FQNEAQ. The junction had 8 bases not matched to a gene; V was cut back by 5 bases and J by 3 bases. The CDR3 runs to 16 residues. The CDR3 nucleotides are TGTGCCAGCAGCCCTCCTAGCGGGGAGCGCTACAATGAGCAGTTCTTC. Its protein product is CASSPPSGERYNEQFF.

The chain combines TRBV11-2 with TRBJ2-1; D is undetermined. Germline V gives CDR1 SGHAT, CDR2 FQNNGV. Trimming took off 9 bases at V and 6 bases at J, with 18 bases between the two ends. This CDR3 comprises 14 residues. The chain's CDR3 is CARSPTVSLNEQFF. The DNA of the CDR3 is TGTGCCAGGAGCCCCACAGTCTCACTCAATGAGCAGTTCTTC.

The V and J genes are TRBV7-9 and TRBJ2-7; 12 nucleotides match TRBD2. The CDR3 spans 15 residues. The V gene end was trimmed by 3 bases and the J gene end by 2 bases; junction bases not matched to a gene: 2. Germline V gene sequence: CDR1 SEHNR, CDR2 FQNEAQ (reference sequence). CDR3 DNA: TGTGCCAGCAGCTTTGGACTAGCGGGGACCTACGAGCAGTACTTC. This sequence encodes CASSFGLAGTYEQYF.

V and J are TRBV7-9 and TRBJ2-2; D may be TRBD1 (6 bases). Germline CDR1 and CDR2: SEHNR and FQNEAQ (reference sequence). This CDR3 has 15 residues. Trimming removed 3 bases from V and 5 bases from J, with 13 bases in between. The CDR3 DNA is TGTGCCAGCAGCTTCTACAGGGCAGGGACCGGGGAGCTGTTTTTT. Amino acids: CASSFYRAGTGELFF.

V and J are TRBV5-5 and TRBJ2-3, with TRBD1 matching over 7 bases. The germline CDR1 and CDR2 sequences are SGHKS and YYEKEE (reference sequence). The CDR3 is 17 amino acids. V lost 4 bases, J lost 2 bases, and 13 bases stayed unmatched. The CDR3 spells CASSPAPTGLNTDTQYF. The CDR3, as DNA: TGTGCCAGCAGCCCCGCCCCGACAGGGTTAAACACAGATACGCAGTATTTT.

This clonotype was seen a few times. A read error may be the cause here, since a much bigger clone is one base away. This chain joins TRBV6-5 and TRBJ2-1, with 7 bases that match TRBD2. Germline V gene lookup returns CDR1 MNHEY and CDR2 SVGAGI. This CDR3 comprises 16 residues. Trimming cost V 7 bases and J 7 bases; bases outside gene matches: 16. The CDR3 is CASKTSVGGPRNEQFF. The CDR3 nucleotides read TGTGCCAGCAAAACGAGTGTGGGAGGGCCGAGGAATGAGCAGTTCTTC.

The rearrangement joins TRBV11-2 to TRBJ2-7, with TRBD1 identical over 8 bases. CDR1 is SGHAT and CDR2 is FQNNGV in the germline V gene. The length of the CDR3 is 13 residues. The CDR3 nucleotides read TGTGTCAACAGCTATTGGGACAGGTACGAGCAGTACTTC. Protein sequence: CVNSYWDRYEQYF.

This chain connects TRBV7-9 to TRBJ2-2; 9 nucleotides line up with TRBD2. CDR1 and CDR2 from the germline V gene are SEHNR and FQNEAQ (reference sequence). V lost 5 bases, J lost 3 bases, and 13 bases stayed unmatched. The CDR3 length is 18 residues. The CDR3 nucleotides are TGTGCCAGCAGCACCAACACGAGACTAGCGGTCGACACCGGGGAGCTGTTTTTT. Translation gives CASSTNTRLAVDTGELFF. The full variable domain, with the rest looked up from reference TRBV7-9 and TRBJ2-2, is DTGVSQNPRHKITKRGQNVTFRCDPISEHNRLYWYRQTLGQGPEFLTYFQNEAQLEKSRLLSDRFSAERPKGSFSTLEIQRTEQGDSAMYLCASSTNTRLAVDTGELFFGEGSRLTVL.

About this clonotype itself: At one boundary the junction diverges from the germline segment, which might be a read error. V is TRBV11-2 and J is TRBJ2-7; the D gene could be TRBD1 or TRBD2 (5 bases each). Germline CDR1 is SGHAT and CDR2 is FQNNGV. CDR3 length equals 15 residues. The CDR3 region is CASSSQSGRSYEHYF. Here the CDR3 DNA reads TGTGCCAGCAGCTCCCAATCGGGGCGGTCCTACGAGCATTACTTC.

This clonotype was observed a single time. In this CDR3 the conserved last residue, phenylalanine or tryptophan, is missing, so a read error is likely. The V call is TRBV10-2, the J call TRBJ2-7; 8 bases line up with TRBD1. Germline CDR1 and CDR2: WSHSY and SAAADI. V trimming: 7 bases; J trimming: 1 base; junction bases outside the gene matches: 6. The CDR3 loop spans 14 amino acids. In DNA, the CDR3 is TGCGCCAGCACCTCGGGACAGGCTTCCTACGAGCAGTACCTC. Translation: CASTSGQASYEQYL.

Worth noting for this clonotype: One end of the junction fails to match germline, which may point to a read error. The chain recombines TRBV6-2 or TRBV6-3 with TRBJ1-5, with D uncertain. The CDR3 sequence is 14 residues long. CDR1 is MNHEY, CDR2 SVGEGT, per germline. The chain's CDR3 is CGSGRSYSNQPQHF. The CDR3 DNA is TGTGGCAGCGGTCGATCCTATAGCAATCAGCCCCAGCATTTT.

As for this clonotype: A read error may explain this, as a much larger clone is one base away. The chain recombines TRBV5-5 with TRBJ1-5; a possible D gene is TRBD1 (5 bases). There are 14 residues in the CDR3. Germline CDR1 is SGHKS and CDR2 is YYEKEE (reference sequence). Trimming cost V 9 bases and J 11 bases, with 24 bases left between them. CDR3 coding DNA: TGTGCCAACACCATTGGGGCCGGAAGATTCGCCCAGCATTTT. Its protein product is CANTIGAGRFAQHF.